Listed below are T cell receptor beta chains from one sample, sequenced in a study of cytomegalovirus exposure and HLA in healthy donors. Sequenced by immunoSEQ multiplex PCR; TCRdb stores in-frame clones only, minus some. This sample has about 130,000 clones, with almost 80% found just once. The sequencing sample was made of PBMCs. The receptors were sampled from a female donor in good health and CMV-seronegative. Both conserved end residues are part of each CDR3.

V gene: TRBV7-8; J gene: TRBJ2-7; CDR3 protein: CASSLGGLAGGYVYGQYF
V gene: TRBV6-7; J gene: TRBJ2-3; CDR3 protein: CASSFAPGQYTQYF
V gene: TRBV10-1; J gene: TRBJ2-2; CDR3 protein: CASSQNQGAAGELFF
V gene: TRBV9; J gene: TRBJ2-7; CDR3 protein: CASSTLAGGYEQYF
V gene: TRBV5-1; J gene: TRBJ2-1; CDR3 protein: CASSLPSGPGGDEQFF
V gene: TRBV30; J gene: TRBJ1-1; CDR3 protein: CAWSVGGDRGYTEAFF
V gene: TRBV28; J gene: TRBJ1-2; CDR3 protein: CASSATVYGYTF
V gene: TRBV4-1; J gene: TRBJ1-5; CDR3 protein: CASSPGGRGNQPQHF
V gene: TRBV30; J gene: TRBJ2-5; CDR3 protein: CAWSVRGETQYF
V gene: TRBV10-3; J gene: TRBJ1-2; CDR3 protein: CAISEPTGGHGYTF
V gene: TRBV18; J gene: TRBJ2-7; CDR3 protein: CASSPGQGAYEQYF
V gene: TRBV5-1; J gene: TRBJ2-2; CDR3 protein: CASSLGGRRELGTGELFF
V gene: TRBV5-1; J gene: TRBJ2-7; CDR3 protein: CASSLNGDRSYEQYF
V gene: TRBV29-1; J gene: TRBJ2-7; CDR3 protein: CSAGTAYEQYF
V gene: TRBV5-4; J gene: TRBJ2-7; CDR3 protein: CASSKGTPSSYEQYF
V gene: TRBV2; J gene: TRBJ1-4; CDR3 protein: CASRGAGTTNEKLFF
V gene: TRBV6-6; J gene: TRBJ2-3; CDR3 protein: CASSFLGQARTDTQYF
V gene: TRBV2; J gene: TRBJ1-2; CDR3 protein: CASDGGGYGYTF
V gene: TRBV29-1; J gene: TRBJ2-7; CDR3 protein: CSVPKGQSSYEQYF
V gene: TRBV5-4; J gene: TRBJ1-1; CDR3 protein: CASSLYTNLEAFF
V gene: TRBV4-3; J gene: TRBJ1-2; CDR3 protein: CASSQEAGGYTF
V gene: TRBV4-2; J gene: TRBJ2-7; CDR3 protein: CASSQERISYEQYF
V gene: TRBV6-5; J gene: TRBJ2-1; CDR3 protein: CASSFSGTSVGNEQFF
V gene: TRBV28; J gene: TRBJ1-4; CDR3 protein: CASSLSGDGMIGKLFF
V gene: TRBV19; J gene: TRBJ2-2; CDR3 protein: CASSIRRVGANTGELFF
V gene: TRBV7-2; J gene: TRBJ1-2; CDR3 protein: CASSLRRQGYGYTF
V gene: TRBV27; J gene: TRBJ1-2; CDR3 protein: CASSLSDQGRVKYGYTF
V gene: TRBV29-1; J gene: TRBJ1-1; CDR3 protein: CSGTTVNTEAFF
V gene: TRBV5-5; J gene: TRBJ1-5; CDR3 protein: CASSFDRGINQPQHF
V gene: TRBV18; J gene: TRBJ2-7; CDR3 protein: CASSLTGKRREQYF
V gene: TRBV5-1; J gene: TRBJ2-1; CDR3 protein: CASSQSGTYNEQFF
V gene: TRBV5-1; J gene: TRBJ2-7; CDR3 protein: CASSYNRGLSYEQYF
V gene: TRBV5-1; J gene: TRBJ2-3; CDR3 protein: CASSSTSGRAADTQYF
V gene: TRBV9; J gene: TRBJ2-5; CDR3 protein: CASSRDRGQETQYF
V gene: TRBV5-4; J gene: TRBJ1-4; CDR3 protein: CASSTGDSIREKLFF
V gene: TRBV5-6; J gene: TRBJ2-3; CDR3 protein: CASSRGGSGDTQYF
V gene: TRBV4-3; J gene: TRBJ2-3; CDR3 protein: CASSLRPLQGDTQYF
V gene: TRBV27; J gene: TRBJ2-1; CDR3 protein: CASSSHSAESSYNEQFF
V gene: TRBV7-9; J gene: TRBJ2-5; CDR3 protein: CASTGVETQYF
V gene: TRBV4-3; J gene: TRBJ2-7; CDR3 protein: CASSRLTGGFSEQYF